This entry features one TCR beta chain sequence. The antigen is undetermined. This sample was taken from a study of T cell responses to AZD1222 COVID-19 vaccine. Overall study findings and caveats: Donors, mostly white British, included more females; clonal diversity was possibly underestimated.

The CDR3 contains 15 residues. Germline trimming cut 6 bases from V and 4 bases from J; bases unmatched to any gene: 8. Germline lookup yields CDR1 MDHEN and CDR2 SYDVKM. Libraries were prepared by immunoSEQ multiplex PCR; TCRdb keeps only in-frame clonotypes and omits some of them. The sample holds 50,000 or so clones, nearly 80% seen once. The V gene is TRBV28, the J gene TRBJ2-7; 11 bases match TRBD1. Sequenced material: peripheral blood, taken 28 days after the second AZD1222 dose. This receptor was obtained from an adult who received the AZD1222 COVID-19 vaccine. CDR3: CASSHGQGAGYEQYF. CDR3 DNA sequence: TGTGCCAGCAGCCACGGACAGGGGGCAGGTTACGAGCAGTACTTC.